This T cell receptor beta chain was identified in a study of cytomegalovirus exposure and HLA in healthy donors. Background on the study: There were 100 million to 120 million unique TCR beta sequences, drawn from about 179 million T cells, in an earlier analysis.

The PCR had 60 Vbeta and 13 Jbeta primers. Sequenced by immunoSEQ multiplex PCR; TCRdb stores in-frame clones only, minus some. The sample gives 130,000 to 150,000 clones, 70% to 85% of which show up once; roughly 4% is in the top ten. V lost 0 bases and J 2 bases, leaving 4 bases between the germline ends. The CDR3 loop spans 13 amino acids. Germline values: CDR1 SGHAT, CDR2 FQNNGV. This clone has more than one count but fewer than ten. The sample has other DNA sequences that encode this CDR3 too. This TCR was recovered from a man aged 40-49 years in good health and CMV-seropositive. The specimen sequenced was PBMCs. This chain uses TRBV11-2 with TRBJ1-1; no definite D call. CDR3 protein: CASSLDVNTEAFF. CDR3 coding DNA: TGTGCCAGCAGCTTAGACGTCAACACTGAAGCTTTCTTT.